What follows is one T cell receptor beta chain and its context. Some clones are missing from TCRdb's copy, which holds only in-frame ones; the method was immunoSEQ multiplex PCR. The sample includes some 150,000 clones, under 90% of them seen just once. The data are from a study of blood T cell repertoires in COVID-19. The overall study: Collection of acute and convalescent COVID-19 samples took place in the United States, Italy and Spain. PBMCs, B-cell-depleted T cells, or T cells were the source of the cDNA or gDNA that made up the material.

The CDR3 sequence is 13 residues long. Between the trimmed V and J ends, which lost 4 bases and 6 bases, there was a span of 13 bases. Looked up from germline, CDR1 is SGHNT and CDR2 is YYREEE (reference sequence). The gene calls are TRBV5-4 and TRBJ1-2; D gene uncertain. The TCR was taken from a man between 60 and 70 years old with acute or convalescent COVID-19. What was sequenced was peripheral blood. CDR3 protein: CASSQPGSDGYTF. CDR3 in DNA: TGTGCCAGCAGCCAGCCCGGGTCGGATGGCTACACCTTC. The complete variable domain, with remaining parts taken from reference TRBV5-4 and TRBJ1-2, reads ETGVTQSPTHLIKTRGQQVTLRCSSQSGHNTVSWYQQALGQGPQFIFQYYREEENGRGNFPPRFSGLQFPNYSSELNVNALELDDSALYLCASSQPGSDGYTFGSGTRLTVV.